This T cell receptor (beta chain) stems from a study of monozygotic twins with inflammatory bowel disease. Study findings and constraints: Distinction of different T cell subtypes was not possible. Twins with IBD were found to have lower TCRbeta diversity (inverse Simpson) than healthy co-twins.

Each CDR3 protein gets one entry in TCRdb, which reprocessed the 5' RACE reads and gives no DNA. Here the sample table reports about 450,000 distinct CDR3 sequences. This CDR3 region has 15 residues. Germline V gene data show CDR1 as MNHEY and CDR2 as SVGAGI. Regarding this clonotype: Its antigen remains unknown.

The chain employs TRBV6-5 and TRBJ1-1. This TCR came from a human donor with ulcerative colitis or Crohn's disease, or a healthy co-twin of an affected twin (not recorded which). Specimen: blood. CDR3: CASSYSFWGNTEAFF.